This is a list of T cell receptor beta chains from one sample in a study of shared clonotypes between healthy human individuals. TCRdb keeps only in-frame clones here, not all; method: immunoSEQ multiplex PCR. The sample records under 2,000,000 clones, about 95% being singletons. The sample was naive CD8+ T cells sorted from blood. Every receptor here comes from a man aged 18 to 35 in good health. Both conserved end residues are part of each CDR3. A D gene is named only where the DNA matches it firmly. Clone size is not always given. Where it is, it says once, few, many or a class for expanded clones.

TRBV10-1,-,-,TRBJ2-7,TGCGCCAGCAGTGCAGGGGCGCCGGGCGAGCAGTACTTC,CASSAGAPGEQYF
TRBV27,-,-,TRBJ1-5,TGTGCCAGCAGTTTACAGTCCGAGAATCAGCCCCAGCATTTT,CASSLQSENQPQHF
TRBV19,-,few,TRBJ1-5,TGTGCCAGTAGTGTTACAGAGTATAGCAATCAGCCCCAGCATTTT,CASSVTEYSNQPQHF
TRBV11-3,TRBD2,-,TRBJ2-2,TGTGCCAGCAGCTCCACCGGGCGGGAGACGGACACCGGGGAGCTGTTTTTT,CASSSTGRETDTGELFF
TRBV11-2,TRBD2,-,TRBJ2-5,TGTGCCAGCAGCCATGGACTAGCGGGGGGCCATTACCAAGAGACCCAGTACTTC,CASSHGLAGGHYQETQYF
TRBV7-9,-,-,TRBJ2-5,TGTGCCAGCAGCCCCCCCTTAGGGGAACACCAAGAGACCCAGTACTTC,CASSPPLGEHQETQYF
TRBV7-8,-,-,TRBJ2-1,TGTGCCAGCAGCTTTCATGCCGCCGATGAGCAGTTCTTC,CASSFHAADEQFF
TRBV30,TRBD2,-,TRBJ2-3,TGTGCCTGGAAAGTGTTTTTAGCGGGAGCGGTGTCAGATACGCAGTATTTT,CAWKVFLAGAVSDTQYF
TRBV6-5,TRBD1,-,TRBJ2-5,TGTGCCAGCAGTAATCGGGACAGGGGAGAGACCCAGTACTTC,CASSNRDRGETQYF
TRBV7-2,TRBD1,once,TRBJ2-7,TGTGCCAGCAGCGCCGGGACAGGGATTTCCTACGAGCAGTACTTC,CASSAGTGISYEQYF
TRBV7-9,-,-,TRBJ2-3,TGTGCCAGCAGCTGGACAGACAGCACAGATACGCAGTATTTT,CASSWTDSTDTQYF
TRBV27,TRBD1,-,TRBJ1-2,TGTGCCAGCAGTTTAATAGGGACAGGGGGCTTTGGAGGCTACACCTTC,CASSLIGTGGFGGYTF
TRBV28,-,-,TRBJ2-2,TGTGCCAGCAGTCCCCGGACGGCGAACACCGGGGAGCTGTTTTTT,CASSPRTANTGELFF
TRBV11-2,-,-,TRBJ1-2,TGTGCCAGCAGCCCAGGTCTTGCTAACTATGGCTACACCTTC,CASSPGLANYGYTF
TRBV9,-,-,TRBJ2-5,TGTGCCAGCCAAGCACCGGTGGGAGAGACCCAGTACTTC,CASQAPVGETQYF
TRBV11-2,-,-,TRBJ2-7,TGTGCCAGCAGTTTAAGCGTCGCCTACGAGCAGTACTTC,CASSLSVAYEQYF
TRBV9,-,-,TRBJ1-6,TGTGCCAGCAATGACAGGTATAATTCACCCCTCCACTTT,CASNDRYNSPLHF
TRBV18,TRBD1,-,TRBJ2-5,TGTGCCAGCTCACCAGAGACAGGGGAGACCCAGTACTTC,CASSPETGETQYF
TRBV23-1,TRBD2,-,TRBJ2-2,TGCGCCAGCAGCCGGACTAGCGGGAGGGCCCCCGGGGAGCTGTTTTTT,CASSRTSGRAPGELFF
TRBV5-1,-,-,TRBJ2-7,TGCGCCAGCAGCTCGAACCAGGGAGGCACCTACGAGCAGTACTTC,CASSSNQGGTYEQYF
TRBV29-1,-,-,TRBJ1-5,TGCAGCGTTCTTGCGGATAGCAATCAGCCCCAGCATTTT,CSVLADSNQPQHF
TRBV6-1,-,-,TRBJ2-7,TGTGCCAGCACTGAAGAACCCGGGCACTACTCCTACGAGCAGTACTTC,CASTEEPGHYSYEQYF
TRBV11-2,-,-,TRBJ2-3,TGTGCCAGCAGCCCGTTGCCGGGTACAGATACGCAGTATTTT,CASSPLPGTDTQYF
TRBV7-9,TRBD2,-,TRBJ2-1,TGTGCCAGCAGCCTTATCCTAGCGGGAGACCACAATGAGCAGTTCTTC,CASSLILAGDHNEQFF
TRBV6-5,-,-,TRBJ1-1,TGTGCCAGCAGTTTCAGGGAAGGAAACACTGAAGCTTTCTTT,CASSFREGNTEAFF
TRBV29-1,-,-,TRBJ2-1,TGCAGCGTTGAAGTATCGGGGATTGAGCAGTTCTTC,CSVEVSGIEQFF
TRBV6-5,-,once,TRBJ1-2,TGTGCCAGCAGTTCCAACCCCATAAACTATGGCTACACCTTC,CASSSNPINYGYTF
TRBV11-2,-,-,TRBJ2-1,TGTGCCAGCAGCTTGGAGGGGAGTAACTCCTACAATGAGCAGTTCTTC,CASSLEGSNSYNEQFF
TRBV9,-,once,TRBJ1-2,TGTGCCAGCAGCCCGGACGGGGAATATGGCTACACCTTC,CASSPDGEYGYTF
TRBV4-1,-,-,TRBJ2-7,TGCGCCAGCAGCCGCGAGGAGCTCAGCTCCTACGAGCAGTACTTC,CASSREELSSYEQYF
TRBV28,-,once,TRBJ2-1,TGTGCCAGCAGCCCCCCCTTTGTCAATGAGCAGTTCTTC,CASSPPFVNEQFF
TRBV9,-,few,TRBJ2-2,TGTGCCAGCAGCGTGGGGACCGGGGAGCTGTTTTTT,CASSVGTGELFF
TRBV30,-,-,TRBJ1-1,TGTGCCTGGCAGGGGATGGGGAACACTGAAGCTTTCTTT,CAWQGMGNTEAFF
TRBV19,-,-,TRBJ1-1,TGTGCCAGTAGCTTACAGGCCTCCGCGGTCGAAGCTTTCTTT,CASSLQASAVEAFF
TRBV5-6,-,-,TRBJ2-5,TGTGCCAGCAGCTTGTTGACCGCCCCGGGACACCCTCAAGAGACCCAGTACTTC,CASSLLTAPGHPQETQYF
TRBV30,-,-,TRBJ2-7,TGTGCCTGGAGTGCAGGTGGCGAGCAGTACTTC,CAWSAGGEQYF
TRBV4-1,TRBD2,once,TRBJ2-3,TGCGCCAGCAGCCAAGAAAGCGGGGGGGCAGGAGATACGCAGTATTTT,CASSQESGGAGDTQYF
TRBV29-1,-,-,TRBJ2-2,TGCAGCGTTGCGGGGGTTAACACCGGGGAGCTGTTTTTT,CSVAGVNTGELFF
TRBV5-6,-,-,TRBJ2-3,TGTGCCAGCAGCTGGGGGCACACAGATACGCAGTATTTT,CASSWGHTDTQYF
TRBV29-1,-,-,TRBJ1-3,TGCAGCGTTGATAACGAGCGAAACACCATATATTTT,CSVDNERNTIYF
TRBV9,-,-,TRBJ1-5,TGTGCCAGCAGCGCCGAGGACCTTAATCAGCCCCAGCATTTT,CASSAEDLNQPQHF
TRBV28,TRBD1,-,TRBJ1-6,TGTGCCAGCAGGTTGACAGGGAGATGGAATCATAATTCACCCCTCCACTTT,CASRLTGRWNHNSPLHF
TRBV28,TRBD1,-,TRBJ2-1,TGTGCCAGCAGTGTTACGGGACAGGGCAACAATGAGCAGTTCTTC,CASSVTGQGNNEQFF
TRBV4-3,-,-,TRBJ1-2,TGCGCCAGCAGCCCTGGAGCGACGGACCACTACTATGGCTACACCTTC,CASSPGATDHYYGYTF
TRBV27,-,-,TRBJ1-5,TGTGCCAGCACCAATGTAGGGAGCAATCAGCCCCAGCATTTT,CASTNVGSNQPQHF
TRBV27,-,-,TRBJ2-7,TGTGCCAGCAGTATCCAGGGGCCGGGGACCTACGAGCAGTACTTC,CASSIQGPGTYEQYF
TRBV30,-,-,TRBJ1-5,TGTGCCTGGAGTGCCCTGGGGGGGGGCGATCAGCCCCAGCATTTT,CAWSALGGGDQPQHF
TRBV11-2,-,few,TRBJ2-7,TGTGCCAGCAGCTTAGCAGGATCCTACGAGCAGTACTTC,CASSLAGSYEQYF
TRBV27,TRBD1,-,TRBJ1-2,TGTGCCAGCAGCCACAGCATTTGGGACAGGGTGTCGTACTATGGCTACACCTTC,CASSHSIWDRVSYYGYTF
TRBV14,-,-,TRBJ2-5,TGTGCCAGCAGCCAAGCTCGGCTTCTAGAAGAGACCCAGTACTTC,CASSQARLLEETQYF
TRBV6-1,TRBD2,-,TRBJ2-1,TGTGCCAGCAGTGATTGGGACTATGTAAATGAGCAGTTCTTC,CASSDWDYVNEQFF